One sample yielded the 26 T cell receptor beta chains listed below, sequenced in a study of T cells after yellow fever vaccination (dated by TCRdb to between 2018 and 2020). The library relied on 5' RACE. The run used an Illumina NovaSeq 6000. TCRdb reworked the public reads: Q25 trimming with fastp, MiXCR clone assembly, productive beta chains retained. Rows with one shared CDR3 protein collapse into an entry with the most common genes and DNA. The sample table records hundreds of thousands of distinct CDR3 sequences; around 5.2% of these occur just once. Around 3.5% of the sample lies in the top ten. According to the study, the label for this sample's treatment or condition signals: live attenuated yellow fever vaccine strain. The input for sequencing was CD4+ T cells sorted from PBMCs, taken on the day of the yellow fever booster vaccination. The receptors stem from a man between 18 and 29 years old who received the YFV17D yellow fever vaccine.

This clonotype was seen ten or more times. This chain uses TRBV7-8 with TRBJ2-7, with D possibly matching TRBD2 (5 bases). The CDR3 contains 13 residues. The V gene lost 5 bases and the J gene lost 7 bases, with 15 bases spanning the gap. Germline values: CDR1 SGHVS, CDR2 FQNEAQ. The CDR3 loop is CASSLGREGEQYF. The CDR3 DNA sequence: TGTGCCAGCAGCCTCGGACGGGAAGGGGAGCAGTACTTC.

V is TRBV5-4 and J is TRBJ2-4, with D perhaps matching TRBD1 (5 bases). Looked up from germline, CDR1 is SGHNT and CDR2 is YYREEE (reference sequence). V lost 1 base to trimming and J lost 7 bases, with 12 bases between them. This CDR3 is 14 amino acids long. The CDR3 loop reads CASSLTGPGNIQYF. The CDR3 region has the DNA TGTGCCAGCAGCTTGACCGGGCCAGGGAACATTCAGTACTTC.

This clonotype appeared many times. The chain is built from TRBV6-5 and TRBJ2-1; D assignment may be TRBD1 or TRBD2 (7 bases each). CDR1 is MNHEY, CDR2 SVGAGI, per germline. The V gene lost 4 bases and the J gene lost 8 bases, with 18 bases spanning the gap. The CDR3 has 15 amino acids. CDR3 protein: CASSSPGQGGDEQFF. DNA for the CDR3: TGTGCCAGCAGTTCCCCGGGGCAGGGGGGGGATGAGCAGTTCTTC.

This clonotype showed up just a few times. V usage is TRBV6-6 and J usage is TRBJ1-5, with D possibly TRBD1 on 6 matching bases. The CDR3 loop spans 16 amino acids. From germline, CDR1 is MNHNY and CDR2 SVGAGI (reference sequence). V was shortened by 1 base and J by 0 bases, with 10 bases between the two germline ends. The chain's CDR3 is CASSYWTDISNQPQHF. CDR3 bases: TGTGCCAGCAGTTACTGGACAGACATTAGCAATCAGCCCCAGCATTTT.

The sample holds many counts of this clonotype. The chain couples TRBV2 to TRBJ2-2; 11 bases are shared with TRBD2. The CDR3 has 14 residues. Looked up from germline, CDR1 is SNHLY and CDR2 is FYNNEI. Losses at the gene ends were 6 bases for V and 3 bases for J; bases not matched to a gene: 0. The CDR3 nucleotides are TGTGCCAGCAGGGGACTAGCGGACACCGGGGAGCTGTTTTTT. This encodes CASRGLADTGELFF.

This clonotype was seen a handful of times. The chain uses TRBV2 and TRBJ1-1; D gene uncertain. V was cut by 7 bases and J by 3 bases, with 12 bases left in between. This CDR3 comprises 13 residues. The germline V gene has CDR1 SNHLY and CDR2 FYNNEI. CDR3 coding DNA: TGTGCCAGCATGAGGCGTTTGGACACTGAAGCTTTCTTT. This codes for CASMRRLDTEAFF.

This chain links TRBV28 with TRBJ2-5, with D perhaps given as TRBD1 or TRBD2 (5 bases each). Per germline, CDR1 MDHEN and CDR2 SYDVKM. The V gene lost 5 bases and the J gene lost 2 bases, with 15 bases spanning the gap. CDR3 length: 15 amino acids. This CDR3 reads CASSLMGRLQETQYF. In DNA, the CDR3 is TGTGCCAGCAGTCTAATGGGACGGCTACAAGAGACCCAGTACTTC.

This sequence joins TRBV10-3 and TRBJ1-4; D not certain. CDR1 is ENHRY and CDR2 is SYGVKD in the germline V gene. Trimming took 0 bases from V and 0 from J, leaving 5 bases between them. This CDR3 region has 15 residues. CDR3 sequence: CAISESTSTNEKLFF. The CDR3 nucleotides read TGTGCCATCAGTGAGTCGACCTCAACTAATGAAAAACTGTTTTTT.

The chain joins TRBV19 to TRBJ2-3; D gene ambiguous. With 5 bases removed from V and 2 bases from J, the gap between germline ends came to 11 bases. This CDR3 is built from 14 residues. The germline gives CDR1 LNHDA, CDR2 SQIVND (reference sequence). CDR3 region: CASSVDAYTDTQYF. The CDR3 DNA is TGTGCCAGTAGTGTCGATGCGTACACAGATACGCAGTATTTT.

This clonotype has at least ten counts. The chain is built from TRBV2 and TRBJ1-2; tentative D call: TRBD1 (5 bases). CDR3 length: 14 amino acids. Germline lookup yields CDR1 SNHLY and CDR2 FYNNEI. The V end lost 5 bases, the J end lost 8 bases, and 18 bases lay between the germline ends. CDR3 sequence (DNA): TGTGCCAGCAGTCCGACGGGGGTGGCGGGCGGCTACACCTTC. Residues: CASSPTGVAGGYTF. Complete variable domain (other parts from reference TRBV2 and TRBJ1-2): EPEVTQTPSHQVTQMGQEVILRCVPISNHLYFYWYRQILGQKVEFLVSFYNNEISEKSEIFDDQFSVERPDGSNFTLKIRSTKLEDSAMYFCASSPTGVAGGYTFGSGTRLTVV.

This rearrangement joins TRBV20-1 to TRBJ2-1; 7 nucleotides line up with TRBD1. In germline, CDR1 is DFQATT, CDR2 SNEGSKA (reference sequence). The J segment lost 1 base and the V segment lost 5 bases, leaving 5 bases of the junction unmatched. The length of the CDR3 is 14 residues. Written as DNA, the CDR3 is TGCAGTGCTGCCCCAGGGGGTTCCTACAATGAGCAGTTCTTC. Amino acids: CSAAPGGSYNEQFF.

The CDR3 is CATSRDLQPQHF. CDR3 in DNA: TGTGCCACCAGCAGAGATCTCCAGCCCCAGCATTTT. The chain employs TRBV15 and TRBJ1-5; D ambiguous. V lost 0 bases and J 7 bases, leaving 4 bases between the germline ends. Germline values: CDR1 LNHNV, CDR2 YYDKDF (reference sequence). CDR3 size: 12 residues.

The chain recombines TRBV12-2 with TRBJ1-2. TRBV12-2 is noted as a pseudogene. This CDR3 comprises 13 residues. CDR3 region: CASRPYTNYGYTF. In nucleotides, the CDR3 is TGTGCAAGTCGCCCATACACTAACTATGGCTACACCTTC.

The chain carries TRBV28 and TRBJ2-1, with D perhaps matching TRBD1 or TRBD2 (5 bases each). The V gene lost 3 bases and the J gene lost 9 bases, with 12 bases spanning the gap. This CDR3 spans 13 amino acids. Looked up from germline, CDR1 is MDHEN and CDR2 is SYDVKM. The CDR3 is CASSFSREIEQFF. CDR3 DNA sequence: TGTGCCAGCAGTTTTAGCAGGGAGATTGAGCAGTTCTTC.

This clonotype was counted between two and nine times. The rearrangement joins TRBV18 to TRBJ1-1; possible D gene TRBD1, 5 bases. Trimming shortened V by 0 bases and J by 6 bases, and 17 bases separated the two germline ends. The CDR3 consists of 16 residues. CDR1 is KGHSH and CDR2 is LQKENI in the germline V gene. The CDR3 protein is CASSPPWARVAAEAFF. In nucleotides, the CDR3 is TGTGCCAGCTCACCACCGTGGGCCAGGGTGGCGGCTGAAGCTTTCTTT.

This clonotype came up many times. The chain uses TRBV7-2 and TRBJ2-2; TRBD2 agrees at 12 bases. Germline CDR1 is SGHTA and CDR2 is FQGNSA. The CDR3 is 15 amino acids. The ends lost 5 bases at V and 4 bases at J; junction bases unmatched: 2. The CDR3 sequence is CASSPTSGSTGELFF. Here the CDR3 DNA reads TGTGCCAGCAGCCCGACTAGCGGGAGCACCGGGGAGCTGTTTTTT.

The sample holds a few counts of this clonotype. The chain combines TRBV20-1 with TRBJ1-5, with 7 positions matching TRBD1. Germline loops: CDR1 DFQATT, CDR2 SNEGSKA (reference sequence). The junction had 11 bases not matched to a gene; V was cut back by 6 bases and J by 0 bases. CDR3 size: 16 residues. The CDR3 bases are TGCAGTGCCCCAGGGGGAGGGTACGATAGCAATCAGCCCCAGCATTTT. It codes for CSAPGGGYDSNQPQHF.

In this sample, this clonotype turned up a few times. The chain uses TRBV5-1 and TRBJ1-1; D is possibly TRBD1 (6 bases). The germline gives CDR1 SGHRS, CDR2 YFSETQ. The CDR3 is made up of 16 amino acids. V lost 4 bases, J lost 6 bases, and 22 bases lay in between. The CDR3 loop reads CASSPNNRARGPEAFF. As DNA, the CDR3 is TGCGCCAGCAGCCCCAATAACAGGGCACGTGGCCCTGAAGCTTTCTTT. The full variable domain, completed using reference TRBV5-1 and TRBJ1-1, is KAGVTQTPRYLIKTRGQQVTLSCSPISGHRSVSWYQQTPGQGLQFLFEYFSETQRNKGNFPGRFSGRQFSNSRSEMNVSTLELGDSALYLCASSPNNRARGPEAFFGQGTRLTVV.

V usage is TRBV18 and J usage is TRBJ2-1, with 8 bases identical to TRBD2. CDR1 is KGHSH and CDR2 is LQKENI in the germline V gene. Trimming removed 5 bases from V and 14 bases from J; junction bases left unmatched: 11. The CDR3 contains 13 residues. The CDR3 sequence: CASSSGGLAAEFF. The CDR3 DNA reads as TGTGCCAGCTCATCAGGCGGACTAGCCGCAGAGTTCTTC. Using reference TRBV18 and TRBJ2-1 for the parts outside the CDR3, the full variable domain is NAGVMQNPRHLVRRRGQEARLRCSPMKGHSHVYWYRQLPEEGLKFMVYLQKENIIDESGMPKERFSAEFPKEGPSILRIQQVVRGDSAAYFCASSSGGLAAEFFGPGTRLTVL.

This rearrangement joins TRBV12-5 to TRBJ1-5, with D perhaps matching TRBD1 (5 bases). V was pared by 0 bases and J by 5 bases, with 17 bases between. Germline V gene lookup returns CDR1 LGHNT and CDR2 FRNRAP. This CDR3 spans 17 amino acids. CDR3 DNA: TGTGCTAGTGGTTTGGTACGAGGAGGGGAGAGACATCAGCCCCAGCATTTT. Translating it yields CASGLVRGGERHQPQHF.

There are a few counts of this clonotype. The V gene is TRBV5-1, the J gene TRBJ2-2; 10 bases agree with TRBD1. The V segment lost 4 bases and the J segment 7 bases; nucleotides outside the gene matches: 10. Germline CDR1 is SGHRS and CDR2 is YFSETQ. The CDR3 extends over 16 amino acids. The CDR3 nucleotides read TGCGCCAGCAGCCCGGGACAGGGGCTTCCTTTCGGGGAGCTGTTTTTT. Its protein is CASSPGQGLPFGELFF.

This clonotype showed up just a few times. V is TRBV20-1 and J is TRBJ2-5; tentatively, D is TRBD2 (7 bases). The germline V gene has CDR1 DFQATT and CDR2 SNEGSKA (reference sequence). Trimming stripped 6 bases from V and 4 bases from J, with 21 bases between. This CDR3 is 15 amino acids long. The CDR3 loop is CSANLWRGLGETQYF. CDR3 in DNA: TGCAGTGCCAATCTCTGGCGGGGGCTGGGAGAGACCCAGTACTTC.

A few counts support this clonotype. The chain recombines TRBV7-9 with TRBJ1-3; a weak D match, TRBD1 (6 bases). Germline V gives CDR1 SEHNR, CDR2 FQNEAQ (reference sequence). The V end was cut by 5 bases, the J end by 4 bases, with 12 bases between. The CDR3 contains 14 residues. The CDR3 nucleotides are TGTGCCAGCAGCCCGACAGGATCGGGAAACACCATATATTTT. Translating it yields CASSPTGSGNTIYF.

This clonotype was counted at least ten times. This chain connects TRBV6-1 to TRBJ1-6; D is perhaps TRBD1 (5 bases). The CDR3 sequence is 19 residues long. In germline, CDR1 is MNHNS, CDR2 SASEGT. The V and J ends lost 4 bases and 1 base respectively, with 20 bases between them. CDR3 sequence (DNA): TGTGCCAGCAGTGGACCGGCGGGGCGAATAAGATCCTATAATTCACCCCTCCACTTT. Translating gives CASSGPAGRIRSYNSPLHF.

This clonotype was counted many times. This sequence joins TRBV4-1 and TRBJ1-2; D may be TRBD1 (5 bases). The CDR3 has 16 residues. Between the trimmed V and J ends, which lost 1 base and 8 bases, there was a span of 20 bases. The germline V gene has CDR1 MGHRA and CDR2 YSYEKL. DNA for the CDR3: TGCGCCAGCAGCCAAGGCGGCCAGGGAGAGGTTCGGGGCTACACCTTC. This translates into CASSQGGQGEVRGYTF.

This chain's CDR3 is CASSFFSTDTQYF. Written as DNA, the CDR3 is TGTGCCAGCAGCTTTTTTAGCACAGATACGCAGTATTTT. This chain joins TRBV7-2 and TRBJ2-3; D uncertain. Germline V gene data show CDR1 as SGHTA and CDR2 as FQGNSA. This CDR3 has 13 residues. V lost 3 bases, J lost 0 bases, and 4 bases lay in between.